The next 14 T cell receptor beta chains were all read from a single sample in a study of monozygotic twins with inflammatory bowel disease. TCRdb reprocessed the 5' RACE reads and reports one entry per CDR3 protein, with no DNA. This table holds 200,000 to 250,000 distinct CDR3 sequences. The sample comprised blood. Receptors originate from a human donor with ulcerative colitis or Crohn's disease, or a healthy co-twin of an affected twin (not recorded which).

The chain combines TRBV6-1 with TRBJ1-1; TCRdb indicates TRBD1, and absent DNA this call remains unverified. CDR3 length equals 12 residues. Germline loops: CDR1 MNHNS, CDR2 SASEGT. The CDR3 loop reads CAMSNSGTEAFF.

The chain has TRBV18 and TRBJ1-1; TCRdb's D gene call, TRBD1, goes unchecked for lack of DNA. The germline CDR1 and CDR2 sequences are KGHSH and LQKENI. The CDR3 is 15 amino acids. Here the CDR3 reads CASSSGGAGLNEAFF.

The chain uses TRBV6-1 and TRBJ2-7; TCRdb proposes TRBD2, but this gene call is untestable without DNA. This CDR3 has 14 amino acids. The germline V gene has CDR1 MNHNS and CDR2 SASEGT. The CDR3 sequence: CASSILADSNEQYF.

The gene calls are TRBV6-1 and TRBJ2-3; without DNA, the TCRdb call of TRBD2 cannot be checked. The length of the CDR3 is 14 residues. CDR1 and CDR2 (germline): MNHNS, SASEGT. The CDR3 reads CASSWTDFTDTQYF.

The genes are TRBV7-3 and TRBJ2-1. The germline V gene encodes CDR1 SGHTA and CDR2 FQGTGA. The CDR3 has 12 amino acids. The CDR3 sequence is CASGDSYNEQFF.

The chain combines TRBV29-1 with TRBJ2-5; no DNA is available, so the TRBD2 call from TCRdb remains unchecked. Germline V gene sequence: CDR1 SQVTM, CDR2 ANQGSEA. This CDR3 region has 15 residues. The CDR3: CSVDLLAKTGETQYF.

The genes are TRBV3-1 and TRBJ2-7; absent DNA, TCRdb's TRBD2 call cannot be checked. The length of the CDR3 is 13 residues. The V gene's germline CDR1 is LGHDT and CDR2 YNNKEL (reference sequence). CDR3 loop: CASSQGTSGKPYF.

The gene calls are TRBV11-2 and TRBJ2-1; TCRdb proposes TRBD2, but this gene call is untestable without DNA. Germline CDR1 reads SGHAT; CDR2 reads FQNNGV. The CDR3 is 16 amino acids. The CDR3 sequence: CASSPIPSGGDNEQFF.

This chain links TRBV30 with TRBJ2-1. There are 11 residues in the CDR3. The germline V gene has CDR1 GTSNPN and CDR2 SVGIG (reference sequence). The CDR3 sequence is CAWSSSSEQFF.

V usage is TRBV24-1 and J usage is TRBJ2-5; TCRdb reports TRBD2, a call that lacks DNA to check it against. The CDR3 spans 13 residues. Germline CDR1 reads KGHDR; CDR2 reads SFDVKD. The CDR3 sequence: CATSDRTEETQYF.

The V call is TRBV7-7, the J call TRBJ2-1. CDR1 is SSHAT and CDR2 is FNYEAQ in the germline V gene (reference sequence). The CDR3 extends over 15 amino acids. The CDR3 reads CASSSTPRTYNEQFF.

This chain uses TRBV11-2 with TRBJ2-1; the TRBD2 assignment by TCRdb is unverifiable without DNA. Germline V gives CDR1 SGHAT, CDR2 FQNNGV. CDR3 length: 14 residues. Here the CDR3 reads CASSSGLGHNEQFF.

The V call is TRBV5-1, the J call TRBJ2-1; TCRdb indicates TRBD1, and absent DNA this call remains unverified. The CDR3 is made up of 14 amino acids. Looked up from germline, CDR1 is SGHRS and CDR2 is YFSETQ. The chain's CDR3 is CASRPNLGLGEQFF.

The V gene is TRBV4-3, the J gene TRBJ2-1; TCRdb lists TRBD1, though no DNA is available to test this call. The length of the CDR3 is 15 residues. Germline V lookup: CDR1 LGHNA, CDR2 YSLEER. CDR3: CASSQEPGSGNEQFF.